The clone carrying this T cell receptor beta chain was recorded at least ten times. Its antigen is not identified. The data originate from a study of T-cell reconstitution after alpha-beta-depleted transplantation in children. Study-wide results and caveats: Reported findings indicate that, about two months after transplant, alpha-beta T cells came from several hundred expanded clones, which were derived from non-depleted graft cells.

CDR3 length equals 15 residues. Per germline, CDR1 SQVTM and CDR2 ANQGSEA. V dropped 6 bases and J dropped 4; count of bases not matched to a gene: 8. Unique molecular identifiers were used to barcode this TCRbeta library. TCRdb re-called the PCR reads with MiXCR, one entry per CDR3 protein. Seen here are over 150,000 distinct CDR3 sequences, roughly 6.6% observed once, and the top ten hold about 6%. The clonotype was recovered from a boy between 2 and 15 years old with acute lymphoblastic leukemia, due to receive a stem cell transplant. The chain has TRBV29-1 and TRBJ2-2, with 10 bases that match TRBD1. The input for sequencing was PBMCs, taken before TCRalphabeta/CD19-depleted stem cell transplant. CDR3: CSVQGQGVFTGELFF. CDR3 DNA sequence: TGCAGCGTGCAAGGACAGGGGGTATTCACCGGGGAGCTGTTTTTT.